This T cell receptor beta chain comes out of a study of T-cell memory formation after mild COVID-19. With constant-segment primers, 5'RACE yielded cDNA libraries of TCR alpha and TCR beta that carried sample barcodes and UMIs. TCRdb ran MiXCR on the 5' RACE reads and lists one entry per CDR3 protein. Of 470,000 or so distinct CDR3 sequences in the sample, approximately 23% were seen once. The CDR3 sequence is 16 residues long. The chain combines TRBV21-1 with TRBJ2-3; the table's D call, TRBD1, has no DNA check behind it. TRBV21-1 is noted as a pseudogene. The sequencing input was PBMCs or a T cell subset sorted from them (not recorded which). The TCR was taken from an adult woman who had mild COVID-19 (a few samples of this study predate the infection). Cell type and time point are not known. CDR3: CASRPDPGQGADTQYF. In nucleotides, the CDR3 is TGTGCCAGCAGACCCGATCCGGGACAGGGGGCGGATACGCAGTATTTT.